The sequence of this T cell receptor (beta chain) was determined in a study of T cells after yellow fever vaccination (dated by TCRdb to about 2019). The study in broad terms: Libraries from fractions with low cell numbers were prepared with the SMART-Seq v4 Ultra Low Input RNA kit. To follow T-cell clones before and after both primary and booster YFV17D yellow fever vaccination, bulk TCR alpha and beta repertoires underwent longitudinal sequencing. Two healthy male donors, one aged 18 to 30 and one aged 30 to 40 years, were included in the cohort. Blood was drawn at multiple timepoints before and after primary and secondary immunization, with bulk PBMC replicates and cell subsets isolated.

This clonotype was recorded a few times. Its cognate antigen has yet to be identified. No base-level quality is on record; no much larger clone is a single base apart. The sample's treatment or condition label, in plain terms: live attenuated yellow fever vaccine strain. PBMCs were isolated from peripheral blood using a standard Ficoll-Paque protocol. Dynabeads CD4 and CD8 positive selection kits were used to isolate CD4 and CD8 T-cell fractions. TriZol was used to extract RNA from bulk PBMCs, from CD4 and CD8 fractions, and from dextramer-positive and dextramer-negative fractions. Sequenced using an Illumina NovaSeq 6000. TCR cDNA was synthesized by 5'RACE template switching, which introduced a universal primer site and unique molecular identifiers. Priming for cDNA synthesis came from both the TCR alpha and TCR beta constant segments. Libraries were amplified in two PCR steps, with sample barcodes and sequencing adapters added in the second step. Libraries were sequenced on Illumina HiSeq 2500 (2x100 bp) or NovaSeq (2x150 bp). Per the original workflow: MIGEC was used to demultiplex reads and collapse the reads into UMI consensus sequences, and MiXCR was used for V(D)J alignment. Clonotypes responding to the vaccine were identified with edgeR on replicate PBMC samples, with the criteria of FDR below 0.01 and a log2 fold change above 5 up to day 15. CD4 or CD8 identity was assigned to each bulk clonotype according to whether the clonotype was present at higher abundance in the sequenced CD4 repertoire or the sequenced CD8 repertoire. TCRdb passed the public sequencing reads through fastp at Q25 and MiXCR, retaining productive beta sequences. Each record represents a unique CDR3 protein, reported with the most common genes and DNA among its rows. The V and J calls follow TCRdb's processing rather than the paper's. Recorded for this sample are around 250,000 distinct CDR3 sequences; approximately 5.2% of them occurred a single time. The ten most abundant clones make up 2.5% to 4% of the sample.

Overall results and qualifications from the work: A small share of clonotypes was detected in both CD4 and CD8 compartments, with the overlap likely arising from convergent recombination. Because abundant contaminating clonotypes from the bulk population could be contained in FACS-sorted repertoires, computational filtering was required. After the booster, most of the clones that had expanded following primary vaccination were detected again (almost 98% of CD4 and around 90% of CD8), which suggests that memory was broadly maintained. Compared with the primary T-cell response, the secondary T-cell response was weaker but faster, peaking on day 5 rather than day 15. Only two donors were included in the study, so the extent to which the findings can be generalized is limited.

V has 5 bases trimmed and J has 4 bases trimmed; junction bases matching no gene number 9. CDR1 is given as DFQATT and CDR2 as SNEGSKA, both from the germline V gene (reference sequence). The CDR3 sequence holds 15 residues, the cysteine and phenylalanine included. The retained sequence is limited to the CDR3, 45 bases, with the frame set at the first base. This receptor was taken from a young man who received the YFV17D yellow fever vaccine. The chain joins TRBV20-1 to TRBJ2-5, with 11 junctional bases fitting TRBD1. The sample here was CD4+ T cells sorted from PBMCs, taken on the day of the yellow fever booster vaccination. At the DNA level, the sequence is TGCAGTGCTCGGGGGTTGGGGACAGGGGGAGAGACCCAGTACTTC. Its protein product is CSARGLGTGGETQYF.